The 21 T cell receptor beta chains presented below share a single source sample, sequenced in a study of metastatic and nonmetastatic thyroid tumors. From the PCR reads, TCRdb re-called clones with MiXCR. The sample records roughly 40,000 clones, about a sixth being singletons. All patients were treatment-naive before thyroid surgery. The specimen was tumor tissue. These receptors were obtained from a female donor with papillary thyroid cancer or a benign thyroid nodule (not recorded which). Some clones in this sample may be carry-over from other donors' samples.

This clone was seen repeatedly, ten times or more. This chain joins TRBV18 and TRBJ2-1, with D unclear. CDR1 and CDR2 (germline): KGHSH, LQKENI. CDR3 length: 12 amino acids. The ends were cut back, 1 base at V and 6 bases at J, with 4 bases in the middle. The CDR3 DNA reads as TGTGCCAGCTCACCACGCCTCAATGAGCAGTTCTTC. It codes for CASSPRLNEQFF.

This clone showed up many times. This rearrangement joins TRBV28 to TRBJ2-5; D call uncertain. Germline CDR1 MDHEN, CDR2 SYDVKM. The CDR3 runs 15 residues. V lost 1 base and J lost 1, with 10 bases in between. DNA for the CDR3: TGTGCCAGCAGTTTATTCCCGCAGGTCCAAGAGACCCAGTACTTC. This codes for CASSLFPQVQETQYF.

The chain carries TRBV12-3 or TRBV12-4 and TRBJ1-2, with unresolved D. This CDR3 has 16 residues. V shed 1 base and J shed 4 bases, with 16 bases lying between them. CDR3 protein: CASSLVHGGYRYGYTF. CDR3 DNA: TGTGCCAGCAGTTTAGTGCATGGAGGGTATCGCTATGGCTACACCTTC.

In this sample, this clone turned up many times. This sequence joins TRBV7-2 and TRBJ2-7; 7 bases agree with TRBD2. The CDR3 has 14 amino acids. Germline loops: CDR1 SGHTA, CDR2 FQGNSA. After removal of 1 base from V and 3 bases from J, the junction contained 3 bases not matched to a gene. CDR3 bases: TGTGCCAGCAGCTTAGGAGGGAGGGGCTACGAGCAGTACTTC. It specifies CASSLGGRGYEQYF. Looking up the rest from reference TRBV7-2 and TRBJ2-7 gives the full variable domain: GAGVSQSPSNKVTEKGKDVELRCDPISGHTALYWYRQSLGQGLEFLIYFQGNSAPDKSGLPSDRFSAERTGGSVSTLTIQRTQQEDSAVYLCASSLGGRGYEQYFGPGTRLTVT.

This clone has ten or more counts. At one end, the junction sequence differs from germline, possibly due to a read error. CDR3 in DNA: TGTGCCAGCAGCTTAGAGCGTAGGACAGTAAAACTCTTT. Translated: CASSLERRTVKLF. The chain links TRBV11-2 to TRBJ1-1, with D perhaps matching TRBD1 (6 bases). The CDR3 extends over 13 amino acids. Germline V gene sequence: CDR1 SGHAT, CDR2 FQNNGV.

This clone was detected only a few times. This clone may be a read error of a much larger clone one base away. The J gene is TRBJ2-4, the V gene TRBV20-1; possible D gene TRBD2, 7 bases. CDR1 is DFQATT and CDR2 is SNEGSKA in the germline V gene (reference sequence). CDR3 length: 14 residues. The V and J ends lost 4 bases and 9 bases respectively, with 19 bases between them. CDR3 protein: CSATGGTRLVIQYF. CDR3 nucleotide sequence: TGCAGTGCTACCGGGGGGACACGTCTCGTCATTCAGTACTTC.

There are many counts of this clone. This same CDR3 is encoded by further DNA sequences in the sample. This chain connects TRBV5-6 to TRBJ2-3; tentatively, D is TRBD1 (6 bases). The germline gives CDR1 SGHDT, CDR2 YYEEEE. CDR3 length equals 13 residues. Trimming shortened V by 5 bases and J by 3 bases, and 10 bases separated the two germline ends. This CDR3 reads CASRHTGTDTQYF. The CDR3 DNA sequence: TGTGCCAGCAGACACACAGGGACAGATACGCAGTATTTT. The full variable domain, completed using reference TRBV5-6 and TRBJ2-3, is DAGVTQSPTHLIKTRGQQVTLRCSPKSGHDTVSWYQQALGQGPQFIFQYYEEEERQRGNFPDRFSGHQFPNYSSELNVNALLLGDSALYLCASRHTGTDTQYFGPGTRLTVL.

This clone qualifies as medium-sized (0.01 to 0.1%). This chain links TRBV2 with TRBJ2-7, with TRBD1 matching 7 bases. The trim removed 6 bases at V and 2 bases at J, leaving 4 bases unmatched. Germline CDR1 is SNHLY and CDR2 is FYNNEI. CDR3 length: 13 residues. This CDR3 is CASSRQGPYEQYF. The CDR3 nucleotides read TGTGCCAGCAGCCGACAGGGTCCCTACGAGCAGTACTTC.

In its sample, this clone was seen many times. V is TRBV28 and J is TRBJ2-2, with no clear D. Germline V gene lookup returns CDR1 MDHEN and CDR2 SYDVKM. Trimming left V 7 bases short and J 3 bases short, with 3 bases between. CDR3 length equals 11 residues. In DNA, the CDR3 is TGTGCCAGCACTGACACCGGGGAGCTGTTTTTT. Translated: CASTDTGELFF.

The chain joins TRBV5-4 to TRBJ1-3; D not certain. The germline CDR1 and CDR2 sequences are SGHNT and YYREEE (reference sequence). The length of the CDR3 is 15 residues. V was trimmed by 6 bases and J by 2 bases, leaving 15 bases between them. CDR3 nucleotides: TGTGCCAGCACCCACGGTGGGGATACTGGAAACACCATATATTTT. Its translation is CASTHGGDTGNTIYF.

In this sample, this clone turned up once. This clone may be a read error of a much larger clone one base away. The V gene is TRBV5-4, the J gene TRBJ2-1; no definite D call. CDR1 and CDR2 from the germline V gene are SGHNT and YYREEE (reference sequence). The germline V and J ends were trimmed by 6 bases and 8 bases, with 21 bases remaining between them. The length of the CDR3 is 15 residues. The CDR3 spells CASTWTTWYRDEQFF. CDR3 DNA: TGTGCCAGCACCTGGACCACATGGTACCGGGATGAGCAGTTCTTC.

This clone showed up just once. The rearrangement joins TRBV14 to TRBJ1-6; no definite D call. Looked up from germline, CDR1 is SGHDN and CDR2 is FVKESK. This CDR3 region has 16 residues. Deletions cut 1 base from V and 9 bases from J, with 16 bases between. In DNA, the CDR3 is TGTGCCAGCAGCCAAGTAGGTGGGGATTTGAGTTCACCCCTCCACTTT. Amino acids: CASSQVGGDLSSPLHF.

This clone was recorded at least ten times. The same CDR3 arises from other DNA sequences in this sample as well. The chain recombines TRBV20-1 with TRBJ1-1; no reliable D call. Deletions cut 1 base from V and 6 bases from J, with 18 bases between. The CDR3 sequence is 15 residues long. Germline V gives CDR1 DFQATT, CDR2 SNEGSKA (reference sequence). Here the CDR3 reads CSARALDNRRAEAFF. Here the CDR3 DNA reads TGCAGTGCTAGAGCCTTAGACAATCGCCGTGCTGAAGCTTTCTTT.

This clone appeared many times. This chain connects TRBV7-6 to TRBJ1-1, with D possibly TRBD1 on 6 matching bases. The V gene lost 4 bases and the J gene lost 0 bases, with 15 bases spanning the gap. The V gene's germline CDR1 is SGHVS and CDR2 FNYEAQ. CDR3 size: 16 residues. The CDR3 DNA sequence: TGTGCCAGCAGCTCGGACAGAAAAATGATGAACACTGAAGCTTTCTTT. Amino acid sequence: CASSSDRKMMNTEAFF.

This clone was counted ten times or more. V usage is TRBV7-2 and J usage is TRBJ2-2, with TRBD1 identical over 7 bases. This CDR3 contains 14 residues. With V trimmed by 2 bases and J by 6 bases, 3 bases remained unmatched. The germline gives CDR1 SGHTA, CDR2 FQGNSA. CDR3 bases: TGTGCCAGCAGCTTACAGGGACAGCCCGGGGAGCTGTTTTTT. It codes for CASSLQGQPGELFF.

This clone was detected many times. V usage is TRBV20-1 and J usage is TRBJ2-5; a possible D gene is TRBD1 (5 bases). The V end was cut by 0 bases, the J end by 3 bases, with 8 bases between. The CDR3 is made up of 13 amino acids. Looked up from germline, CDR1 is DFQATT and CDR2 is SNEGSKA (reference sequence). DNA of the CDR3: TGCAGTGCTAGAGAGACAGATGAAGAGACCCAGTACTTC. This translates into CSARETDEETQYF.

The chain recombines TRBV20-1 with TRBJ2-7; tentatively, D is TRBD1 (5 bases). This CDR3 comprises 16 residues. Trimming stripped 3 bases from V and 3 bases from J, with 21 bases between. CDR1 and CDR2 (germline): DFQATT, SNEGSKA (reference sequence). The CDR3 loop is CSARGLKLPHVYEQYF. CDR3 bases: TGCAGTGCTAGGGGGCTGAAATTACCGCACGTCTACGAGCAGTACTTC.

This clone was seen ten or more times. For the CDR3, the DNA is TGTATCTCTTACTCTGGAAACACCATATATTTT. Residues: CISYSGNTIYF. V is TRBV28 and J is TRBJ1-3; D gene ambiguous. Per the germline V gene, CDR1 is MDHEN and CDR2 is SYDVKM. The CDR3 is 11 residues long.

The chain couples TRBV11-1 to TRBJ2-7, with D tentatively TRBD2 (6 bases). Germline assignment: CDR1 SGHAT and CDR2 FQDESV (reference sequence). The CDR3 contains 17 residues. V lost 2 bases to trimming and J lost 2 bases, with 19 bases between them. Here the CDR3 DNA reads TGTGCCAGCAGCTTAAATCGGAGGAGGGATAGCGCCTACGAGCAGTACTTC. It specifies CASSLNRRRDSAYEQYF.

A remark on this clone: This may be a read error: a much more frequent sequence differs by one nucleotide. The same CDR3 also results from other DNA sequences found in this sample. The chain has TRBV10-3 and TRBJ2-1; D may be TRBD2 (6 bases). Germline V lookup: CDR1 ENHRY, CDR2 SYGVKD. CDR3 length equals 12 residues. The V gene lost 11 bases and the J gene lost 9 bases, with 17 bases spanning the gap. The CDR3 DNA is TGTGCCGTGAGTGGTAGCGGTTTTGAGCAGTTCTTC. This codes for CAVSGSGFEQFF.

In its sample, this clone was seen once. The chain combines TRBV20-1 with TRBJ2-7; 7 bases are shared with TRBD1. V dropped 6 bases and J dropped 3; count of bases not matched to a gene: 14. Germline CDR1 DFQATT, CDR2 SNEGSKA (reference sequence). The CDR3 has 15 amino acids. The CDR3, as DNA: TGCAGTGCCGAACGCACAGGGGTTAGTATCTACGAGCAGTACTTC. This encodes CSAERTGVSIYEQYF.